A single sample gave rise to the 17 T cell receptor beta chains below, sequenced in a study of human T cells and chemical hapten exposure. Time point denoted: pre-sensitization, week 0. Specified treatment: therapeutic diphenylcyclopropenone sensitization with weekly scalp DPC. TCRdb re-called the RACE reads with MiXCR, one entry per CDR3 protein. The top ten hold over 6.5% of the sample, which has some 300,000 distinct CDR3 sequences, 5.5% seen once. The material was whole blood, obtained in connection with sensitization to the hapten diphenylcyclopropenone (DPC). The receptors come from a woman under 30 with alopecia areata. Some clones in this sample may be carry-over from other donors' samples.

V is TRBV20-1 and J is TRBJ2-3; D unresolved. The CDR3 is 13 amino acids. The V and J ends lost 0 bases and 6 bases respectively, with 10 bases between them. The germline gives CDR1 DFQATT, CDR2 SNEGSKA (reference sequence). The CDR3 loop reads CSARDHRSDTQYF. The CDR3 DNA is TGCAGTGCTAGAGATCACCGATCGGATACGCAGTATTTT.

This clonotype occurred many times. J is TRBJ1-4 and V is TRBV6-2 or TRBV6-3; D is ambiguous. The CDR3 runs to 14 residues. The V gene's germline CDR1 is MNHEY and CDR2 SVGEGT. Trimming shortened V by 2 bases and J by 5 bases, and 9 bases separated the two germline ends. The CDR3 loop reads CASSYRAENEKLFF. The CDR3, as DNA: TGTGCCAGCAGTTACCGGGCGGAGAATGAAAAACTGTTTTTT.

CDR3 bases: TGTGCCAGCAGCCAAGAAGGGATCTCTGGAAACACCATATATTTT. Translation: CASSQEGISGNTIYF. The chain is built from TRBV3-1 and TRBJ1-3; no reliable D call. Per the germline V gene, CDR1 is LGHDT and CDR2 is YNNKEL (reference sequence). The CDR3 consists of 15 residues. The ends were cut back, 0 bases at V and 0 bases at J, with 6 bases in the middle.

This clonotype showed up many times. The CDR3 protein is CASSPGGAQETQYF. CDR3 in DNA: TGTGCCAGCTCCCCGGGGGGGGCCCAAGAGACCCAGTACTTC. V is TRBV6-6 and J is TRBJ2-5; TRBD2 matches 8 bases. V trimming: 8 bases; J trimming: 1 base; junction bases outside the gene matches: 6. Germline lookup yields CDR1 MNHNY and CDR2 SVGAGI (reference sequence). The CDR3 spans 14 residues.

This chain connects TRBV11-2 to TRBJ1-2, with TRBD1 identical over 12 bases. Trimming cost V 5 bases and J 4 bases; bases outside gene matches: 2. The CDR3 has 14 residues. Germline V lookup: CDR1 SGHAT, CDR2 FQNNGV. This CDR3 is CASSRDRGPYGYTF. CDR3 nucleotide sequence: TGTGCCAGCAGCCGGGACAGGGGGCCCTATGGCTACACCTTC.

This sequence joins TRBV19 and TRBJ2-7; D is unclear. V was cut by 1 base and J by 5 bases, with 15 bases left in between. CDR3 length equals 15 residues. CDR1 LNHDA and CDR2 SQIVND come from the germline V gene (reference sequence). CDR3 nucleotides: TGTGCCAGTAGTATAGCTACTGACTCCCTAGACGAGCAGTACTTC. Translating it yields CASSIATDSLDEQYF.

This clonotype was observed at least ten times. V gene TRBV5-5 combines with J gene TRBJ1-5; D is uncertain. The CDR3 sequence is 15 residues long. Germline CDR1 SGHKS, CDR2 YYEKEE (reference sequence). Trimming cost V 4 bases and J 6 bases, with 17 bases left between them. The CDR3 here is CASSRLPGVSQPQHF. In DNA form, the CDR3 reads TGTGCCAGCAGCCGGTTACCGGGAGTCAGTCAGCCCCAGCATTTT.

The rearrangement uses TRBV12-3 or TRBV12-4 and TRBJ2-2, with D uncertain. V gave up 5 bases and J gave up 5 bases, with 12 bases separating them. The CDR3 covers 14 residues. The CDR3 bases are TGTGCCAGCAGTCCCCTCCCGTCGACCGGGGAGCTGTTTTTT. Translating it yields CASSPLPSTGELFF.

This clonotype was detected ten times or more. The CDR3 protein is CASSPVGTDTEAFF. The CDR3 DNA reads TGTGCCAGCAGCCCAGTGGGGACAGACACTGAAGCTTTCTTT. The chain has TRBV9 and TRBJ1-1; 7 bases are a match to TRBD1. Germline CDR1 is SGDLS and CDR2 is YYNGEE. The trim removed 4 bases at V and 3 bases at J, leaving 6 bases unmatched. The CDR3 spans 14 residues. The full variable domain, rest sourced from reference TRBV9 and TRBJ1-1, is DSGVTQTPKHLITATGQRVTLRCSPRSGDLSVYWYQQSLDQGLQFLIQYYNGEERAKGNILERFSAQQFPDLHSELNLSSLELGDSALYFCASSPVGTDTEAFFGQGTRLTVV.

V usage is TRBV7-9 and J usage is TRBJ2-1; the match to TRBD2 covers 8 bases. The ends lost 4 bases at V and 0 bases at J; junction bases unmatched: 8. Germline CDR1 is SEHNR and CDR2 is FQNEAQ (reference sequence). The length of the CDR3 is 17 residues. This CDR3 is CASSSRVAGSSYNEQFF. CDR3 DNA: TGTGCCAGCAGCTCCCGGGTAGCGGGGAGCTCCTACAATGAGCAGTTCTTC.

This clonotype was found a few times. This chain joins TRBV20-1 and TRBJ2-3; no clear D. The V and J ends lost 6 bases and 2 bases respectively, with 12 bases between them. Germline CDR1 is DFQATT and CDR2 is SNEGSKA (reference sequence). The CDR3 is made up of 13 amino acids. The CDR3 DNA reads TGCAGTGCCAGTGAGATGGTCACAGATACGCAGTATTTT. Its translation: CSASEMVTDTQYF.

The CDR3 loop is CASSVRQGRASPLHF. CDR3 in DNA: TGTGCCAGCAGCGTGCGACAGGGAAGGGCTTCACCCCTCCACTTT. The chain couples TRBV9 to TRBJ1-6; 7 bases are shared with TRBD1. The J segment lost 9 bases and the V segment lost 2 bases, leaving 8 bases of the junction unmatched. CDR1 is SGDLS, CDR2 YYNGEE, per germline. The CDR3 has 15 amino acids. Filled out from reference TRBV9 and TRBJ1-6, the complete variable domain reads DSGVTQTPKHLITATGQRVTLRCSPRSGDLSVYWYQQSLDQGLQFLIQYYNGEERAKGNILERFSAQQFPDLHSELNLSSLELGDSALYFCASSVRQGRASPLHFGNGTRLTVT.

The chain couples TRBV7-9 to TRBJ1-1, with no clear D. V was pared by 3 bases and J by 6 bases, with 17 bases between. The CDR3 is 15 residues long. Germline V gives CDR1 SEHNR, CDR2 FQNEAQ (reference sequence). The CDR3 region has the DNA TGTGCCAGCAGCTTCGTATTGCCGGGGTTCTCTGAAGCTTTCTTT. The encoded protein is CASSFVLPGFSEAFF.

This clonotype was recorded at least ten times. The V and J genes are TRBV12-3 or TRBV12-4 and TRBJ2-7, with TRBD1 identical over 9 bases. J was trimmed by 7 bases and V by 5 bases; bases with no gene match: 6. This CDR3 comprises 13 residues. CDR3 DNA sequence: TGTGCCAGCAGTCGCCGGACAGGGGAAGAGCAGTACTTC. Its protein product is CASSRRTGEEQYF.

In this sample, this clonotype turned up a few times. V gene TRBV6-2 or TRBV6-3 combines with J gene TRBJ1-1; 8 bases are shared with TRBD1. V lost 5 bases and J lost 11; bases outside the gene matches: 7. This CDR3 has 12 amino acids. Germline V gene lookup returns CDR1 MNHEY and CDR2 SVGEGT. The CDR3, as DNA: TGTGCCAGCAGTCCGCCGACAGGGGAGGCTTTCTTT. Translated: CASSPPTGEAFF.

This clonotype has just a few counts. The chain couples TRBV7-8 to TRBJ2-1, with D hard to call. Germline assignment: CDR1 SGHVS and CDR2 FQNEAQ. V lost 5 bases and J 0 bases, leaving 11 bases between the germline ends. The CDR3 is 15 residues long. DNA of the CDR3: TGTGCCAGCAGCCTGACTGCCTCCTCCTACAATGAGCAGTTCTTC. Amino acid sequence: CASSLTASSYNEQFF.

This clonotype was recorded at least ten times. This chain uses TRBV6-6 with TRBJ1-4; maybe TRBD1 (5 bases). The germline V and J ends were trimmed by 0 bases and 5 bases, with 13 bases remaining between them. This CDR3 region has 16 residues. Germline CDR1 is MNHNY and CDR2 is SVGAGI (reference sequence). In DNA, the CDR3 is TGTGCCAGCAGTTACTCATCAGGGCGGCGGAATGAAAAACTGTTTTTT. This sequence encodes CASSYSSGRRNEKLFF.